Each of the 9 T cell receptor beta chains below was sequenced from the same sample in a study of T cell repertoires in cytomegalovirus infection. TCRdb reprocessed the reads via MiXCR and lists one record per CDR3 protein. The profile shows under 150,000 distinct CDR3 sequences, almost 9% of them singletons. The sample comprised PBMCs. The source of these receptors is a human donor in good health (CMV status not recorded). Some clones in this sample may be carry-over from other donors' samples.

In its sample, this clonotype was seen many times. The rearrangement uses TRBV28 and TRBJ1-1, with a weak D call TRBD1 (5 bases). CDR1 and CDR2 (germline): MDHEN, SYDVKM. V lost 7 bases and J lost 1, with 13 bases in between. The CDR3 spans 14 residues. The CDR3 DNA sequence: TGTGCCAGCACAATGGACACCGGGAACACTGAAGCTTTCTTT. Protein sequence: CASTMDTGNTEAFF. The variable domain in full, completed from reference TRBV28 and TRBJ1-1, reads DVKVTQSSRYLVKRTGEKVFLECVQDMDHENMFWYRQDPGLGLRLIYFSYDVKMKEKGDIPEGYSVSREKKERFSLILESASTNQTSMYLCASTMDTGNTEAFFGQGTRLTVV.

This clonotype was recorded many times. The chain has TRBV7-8 and TRBJ2-3; tentatively, D is TRBD2 (5 bases). Germline values: CDR1 SGHVS, CDR2 FQNEAQ. The CDR3 is made up of 14 amino acids. Trimming took 1 base from V and 4 from J, leaving 9 bases between them. The CDR3 reads CASSLVPGADTQYF. DNA of the CDR3: TGTGCCAGCAGCTTAGTCCCCGGGGCAGATACGCAGTATTTT.

The table lists this clonotype with many counts. This chain connects TRBV29-1 to TRBJ2-7; maybe TRBD2 (6 bases). Trimming cost V 6 bases and J 0 bases, with 15 bases left between them. This CDR3 has 14 amino acids. Per germline, CDR1 SQVTM and CDR2 ANQGSEA. The CDR3 reads CSVLDGSFSYEQYF. As DNA, the CDR3 is TGCAGCGTCTTGGACGGGAGCTTCTCCTACGAGCAGTACTTC.

This clonotype has ten or more counts. The V and J genes are TRBV7-6 and TRBJ1-1; weak D call: TRBD1 (5 bases). V was cut by 4 bases and J by 5 bases, with 11 bases left in between. Germline CDR1 SGHVS, CDR2 FNYEAQ. CDR3 length: 13 residues. CDR3 protein: CASSSYGGTEAFF. The CDR3 DNA reads as TGTGCCAGCAGCTCGTATGGGGGTACTGAAGCTTTCTTT.

This clonotype has a count of ten or more. The rearrangement joins TRBV7-8 to TRBJ1-6, with D uncertain. Deletions cut 7 bases from V and 0 bases from J, with 10 bases between. Germline V gives CDR1 SGHVS, CDR2 FQNEAQ. CDR3 length equals 15 residues. The CDR3 region is CASNAASSYNSPLHF. In DNA, the CDR3 is TGTGCCAGCAACGCGGCCAGCTCCTATAATTCACCCCTCCACTTT.

This clonotype was observed many times. The chain links TRBV6-2 or TRBV6-3 to TRBJ2-2; unclear D gene. The CDR3 loop spans 14 amino acids. V lost 7 bases and J lost 2, with 11 bases in between. Germline assignment: CDR1 MNHEY and CDR2 SVGEGT. The CDR3 coding sequence is TGTGCCAGCACCCAAGTCCCAAACACCGGGGAGCTGTTTTTT. Amino acids: CASTQVPNTGELFF.

This clonotype turned up a few times. This chain connects TRBV28 to TRBJ1-1, with a tentative D call TRBD1 (6 bases). From germline, CDR1 is MDHEN and CDR2 SYDVKM. The CDR3 is 15 residues long. Trimming stripped 5 bases from V and 1 base from J, with 14 bases between. DNA of the CDR3: TGTGCCAGCAGTGGGCCGGGACATAGGAACACTGAAGCTTTCTTT. It translates to CASSGPGHRNTEAFF.

This clonotype was picked up many times. This chain links TRBV7-9 with TRBJ1-1; 10 bases agree with TRBD1. Germline V gene lookup returns CDR1 SEHNR and CDR2 FQNEAQ (reference sequence). V shed 4 bases and J 3 bases; nucleotides not matched to a gene: 14. There are 18 residues in the CDR3. The CDR3 sequence is CASSSTRITGTGDTEAFF. The CDR3 DNA follows: TGTGCCAGCAGCTCCACAAGAATAACCGGGACAGGGGACACTGAAGCTTTCTTT.

This clonotype showed up just a few times. The chain is built from TRBV2 and TRBJ1-1; tentative D call: TRBD1 (6 bases). The CDR3 has 14 residues. In germline, CDR1 is SNHLY, CDR2 FYNNEI. Trimming shortened V by 3 bases and J by 3 bases, and 11 bases separated the two germline ends. In DNA, the CDR3 is TGTGCCAGCAGTGACCGGGGGCACGACACTGAAGCTTTCTTT. It is translated as CASSDRGHDTEAFF.